This T cell receptor beta chain was captured by sequencing in a study of cytotoxic CD8 clonotypes in ibrutinib-treated CLL. About the study: With a range of 6 to 36, the median treatment time before response samples were taken was over 9 months. The study, taken as a whole, reports: With treatment, public clonotypes, which were uncommon, either contracted or remained stable. Whereas clonality rose at ibrutinib response, it declined toward baseline at progression. Baseline values of clonality outstripped age-matched healthy donors and followed circulating CD8+ T-cell counts.

This clone was counted only a few times. Its target is unknown. The assay was immunoSEQ multiplex PCR, and TCRdb's table has in-frame clones only and misses some. The profile shows 250,000 to 350,000 clones, around 77% of them singletons. CDR3 length: 14 residues. V was clipped by 4 bases and J by 4 bases, with 13 bases between them. Germline CDR1 reads LNHDA; CDR2 reads SQIVND (reference sequence). V is TRBV19 and J is TRBJ1-1; D uncertain. Sequenced here: PBMCs, sampled at disease progression, from a patient treated with ibrutinib. This clonotype originated in a human donor with chronic lymphocytic leukemia. In DNA form, the CDR3 reads TGTGCCAGTAGTACCGGACTCCTGAGCACTGAAGCTTTCTTT. It is translated as CASSTGLLSTEAFF.